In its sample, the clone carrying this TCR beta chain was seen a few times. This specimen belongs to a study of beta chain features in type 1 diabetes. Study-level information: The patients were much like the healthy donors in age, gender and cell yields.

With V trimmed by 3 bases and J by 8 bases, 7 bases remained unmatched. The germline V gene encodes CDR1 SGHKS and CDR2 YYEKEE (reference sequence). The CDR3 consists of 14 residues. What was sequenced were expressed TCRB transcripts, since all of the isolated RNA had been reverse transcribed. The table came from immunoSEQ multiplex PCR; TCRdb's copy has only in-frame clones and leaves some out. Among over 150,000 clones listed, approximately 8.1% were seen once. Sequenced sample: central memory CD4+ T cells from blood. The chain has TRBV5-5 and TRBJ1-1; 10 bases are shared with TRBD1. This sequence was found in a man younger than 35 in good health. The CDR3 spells CASSWGTGAREAFF. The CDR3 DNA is TGTGCCAGCAGCTGGGGGACAGGGGCCCGCGAAGCTTTCTTT.